These 8 T cell receptor beta chains were all obtained from the same sample, sequenced in a study of shared clonotypes between healthy human individuals. Only in-frame clones appear in the TCRdb table, and some are missing; sequencing was by immunoSEQ multiplex PCR. The sample consists of 2 million to 3 million clones, about 92% of them appearing once. The material sequenced was naive CD4+ T cells sorted from blood. Documented subset: CD45RA+ positively selected. The receptors shown here come from a man aged 18-30 years in good health.

This clone was detected only once. J is TRBJ2-7 and V is TRBV7-9, with 7 nucleotides matching TRBD2. CDR1 and CDR2 (germline): SEHNR, FQNEAQ (reference sequence). CDR3 size: 17 residues. Trimming removed 5 bases from V and 3 bases from J; junction bases left unmatched: 16. The CDR3 reads CASSRAGLGDYFYEQYF. Here the CDR3 DNA reads TGTGCCAGCAGCAGAGCGGGGTTAGGGGACTACTTCTACGAGCAGTACTTC.

The chain has TRBV7-3 and TRBJ2-2; D not resolved. The CDR3 is 14 amino acids. The V and J ends lost 1 base and 3 bases respectively, with 6 bases between them. Germline CDR1 is SGHTA and CDR2 is FQGTGA. CDR3 DNA: TGTGCCAGCAGCTTAAATAGTTACACCGGGGAGCTGTTTTTT. Protein: CASSLNSYTGELFF.

The J gene is TRBJ1-1, the V gene TRBV20-1; no definite D call. The V end lost 3 bases, the J end lost 8 bases, and 10 bases lay between the germline ends. CDR3 length equals 11 residues. CDR1 DFQATT and CDR2 SNEGSKA come from the germline V gene (reference sequence). The CDR3, as DNA: TGCAGTGCTAGTTTCTCGGACGAAGCTTTCTTT. This translates into CSASFSDEAFF.

The chain has TRBV2 and TRBJ2-7; 8 bases agree with TRBD1. Germline V gives CDR1 SNHLY, CDR2 FYNNEI. V was pared by 5 bases and J by 4 bases, with 4 bases of the junction left unmatched. This CDR3 has 13 residues. The CDR3 loop is CASSNQGAYEQYF. CDR3 bases: TGTGCCAGCAGTAACCAGGGGGCTTACGAGCAGTACTTC. The whole variable domain, filled in from reference TRBV2 and TRBJ2-7, reads EPEVTQTPSHQVTQMGQEVILRCVPISNHLYFYWYRQILGQKVEFLVSFYNNEISEKSEIFDDQFSVERPDGSNFTLKIRSTKLEDSAMYFCASSNQGAYEQYFGPGTRLTVT.

The chain carries TRBV2 and TRBJ1-4, with 8 nucleotides matching TRBD1. The CDR3 contains 14 residues. The germline CDR1 and CDR2 sequences are SNHLY and FYNNEI. J gave up 5 bases and V 8 bases, and 7 bases lay outside the gene matches. The CDR3 region is CASRLQGGNEKLFF. The CDR3 region has the DNA TGTGCCAGCCGATTACAGGGGGGAAATGAAAAACTGTTTTTT.

This clone was picked up one time. The J gene is TRBJ2-5, the V gene TRBV4-1; D not certain. V lost 5 bases and J 7 bases, leaving 14 bases between the germline ends. The CDR3 sequence is 13 residues long. CDR1 and CDR2 (germline): MGHRA, YSYEKL. The chain's CDR3 is CASSIRVSGTQYF. The CDR3 DNA is TGCGCCAGCAGCATCCGGGTCTCCGGGACCCAGTACTTC.

The chain recombines TRBV2 with TRBJ2-1; D remains unclear. This CDR3 has 14 residues. Germline CDR1 and CDR2: SNHLY and FYNNEI. The V gene lost 2 bases and the J gene lost 9 bases, with 14 bases spanning the gap. The CDR3 reads CASSEWAASGEQFF. CDR3 nucleotides: TGTGCCAGCAGTGAATGGGCAGCTTCGGGTGAGCAGTTCTTC.

The genes are TRBV5-6 and TRBJ2-7; the match to TRBD2 covers 8 bases. The J segment lost 4 bases and the V segment lost 3 bases, leaving 15 bases of the junction unmatched. This CDR3 spans 17 amino acids. Germline CDR1 SGHDT, CDR2 YYEEEE. The CDR3 loop is CASSSLSGTRARYEQYF. DNA of the CDR3: TGTGCCAGCAGCTCCCTTTCCGGGACTAGAGCGCGTTACGAGCAGTACTTC.